Each of the 7 T cell receptor beta chains below was sequenced from the same sample in a study of blood T cell repertoires in COVID-19. Profiling relied on immunoSEQ multiplex PCR, and the TCRdb table lists in-frame clones only, not all of them. In the table there are nearly 350,000 clones, about 88% of which are singletons. Sequencing input: peripheral blood. Receptors were obtained from a woman aged 70 to 79 with COVID-19, enrolled during active disease.

The chain recombines TRBV5-1 with TRBJ1-5; D might be TRBD1 (6 bases). The V end was cut by 2 bases, the J end by 7 bases, with 10 bases between. The CDR3 runs to 13 residues. CDR1 SGHRS and CDR2 YFSETQ come from the germline V gene. The CDR3 DNA sequence: TGCGCCAGCAGCTTCTCAGGGGACCAGCCCCAGCATTTT. The encoded protein is CASSFSGDQPQHF.

This chain connects TRBV7-9 to TRBJ2-1; weak D call: TRBD2 (6 bases). The CDR3 contains 17 residues. The germline CDR1 and CDR2 sequences are SEHNR and FQNEAQ (reference sequence). Trimming took off 1 base at V and 5 bases at J, with 18 bases between the two ends. The CDR3 DNA reads TGTGCCAGCAGCTTAGGTACACTAGCCTACGGGGACAATGAGCAGTTCTTC. Translated, it gives CASSLGTLAYGDNEQFF.

This chain joins TRBV24-1 and TRBJ1-2, with 11 bases that match TRBD1. The V gene's germline CDR1 is KGHDR and CDR2 SFDVKD. The ends lost 3 bases at V and 4 bases at J; junction bases unmatched: 6. The CDR3 loop spans 16 amino acids. DNA of the CDR3: TGTGCCACCAGTGATCCCGGACAGGGGGCACTCTATGGCTACACCTTC. It encodes CATSDPGQGALYGYTF.

The chain uses TRBV18 and TRBJ1-4; 11 nucleotides match TRBD1. V dropped 3 bases and J dropped 6; count of bases not matched to a gene: 3. This CDR3 is built from 15 residues. Looked up from germline, CDR1 is KGHSH and CDR2 is LQKENI. The CDR3 DNA is TGTGCCAGCTCACCCGGACAGGGGGCTGATGAAAAACTGTTTTTT. Amino acid sequence: CASSPGQGADEKLFF.

The V gene is TRBV7-6, the J gene TRBJ1-1; unclear D gene. Between the trimmed V and J ends, which lost 5 bases and 0 bases, there was a span of 13 bases. The CDR3 is 15 amino acids. Germline CDR1 and CDR2: SGHVS and FNYEAQ. The CDR3 loop is CASSPGVNMNTEAFF. Here the CDR3 DNA reads TGTGCCAGCAGCCCCGGGGTAAACATGAACACTGAAGCTTTCTTT.

V and J are TRBV24-1 and TRBJ2-5; TRBD1 agrees at 12 bases. In germline, CDR1 is KGHDR, CDR2 SFDVKD. This CDR3 has 16 amino acids. V shed 4 bases, J shed 4 bases, and the junction held 6 bases outside the gene matches. In DNA, the CDR3 is TGTGCCACCAGTGACTCCGGGACAGGGGGCGCAGAGACCCAGTACTTC. It specifies CATSDSGTGGAETQYF.

The chain employs TRBV19 and TRBJ1-2; 8 nucleotides line up with TRBD1. The V segment lost 9 bases and the J segment 8 bases; nucleotides outside the gene matches: 14. The CDR3 consists of 14 residues. Looked up from germline, CDR1 is LNHDA and CDR2 is SQIVND (reference sequence). CDR3: CARDTQGARYGYTF. Written as DNA, the CDR3 is TGTGCCAGAGATACCCAGGGGGCGAGGTACGGCTACACCTTC.